The 27 T cell receptor beta chains below were found in one sample sequenced in a study of blood T cell repertoires in COVID-19. Generated by immunoSEQ multiplex PCR, the TCRdb table keeps only in-frame clones and is missing some. The repertoire holds roughly 260,000 clones, with 85% to 95% as singletons. Sequenced: PBMCs or T cells enriched from blood (not recorded which). These receptors all come from a woman aged 18 to 35 who had recovered from COVID-19.

The chain recombines TRBV19 with TRBJ1-2; a possible D gene is TRBD1 (5 bases). The CDR3 covers 12 residues. CDR1 is LNHDA, CDR2 SQIVND, per germline (reference sequence). The ends were cut back, 3 bases at V and 6 bases at J, with 8 bases in the middle. The CDR3 nucleotides read TGTGCCAGTAGTATGGGGCCCGATGGCTACACCTTC. This sequence encodes CASSMGPDGYTF.

This chain joins TRBV11-3 and TRBJ1-3; D gene unclear. This CDR3 contains 13 residues. Germline V lookup: CDR1 SGHNT, CDR2 YENEEA. Trimming shortened V by 5 bases and J by 3 bases, and 8 bases separated the two germline ends. The CDR3 nucleotides are TGTGCCAGCAGCCCTTTGTATGGAAACACCATATATTTT. Translated: CASSPLYGNTIYF.

This chain connects TRBV4-2 to TRBJ1-2; no definite D call. The V end was cut by 0 bases, the J end by 4 bases, with 9 bases between. This CDR3 spans 14 amino acids. Germline V lookup: CDR1 LGHNA, CDR2 YNFKEQ. The CDR3 DNA reads TGTGCCAGCAGCCAAGAAGAGGGAGTCTATGGCTACACCTTC. As protein: CASSQEEGVYGYTF.

The V call is TRBV28, the J call TRBJ1-2; TRBD1 matches at 8 bases. Germline CDR1 reads MDHEN; CDR2 reads SYDVKM. This CDR3 has 16 residues. V shed 3 bases and J 6 bases; nucleotides not matched to a gene: 12. The CDR3 DNA is TGTGCCAGCAGTTTCGGAGTAGGCCAGGGGGCCGATGGCTACACCTTC. This codes for CASSFGVGQGADGYTF.

The chain combines TRBV19 with TRBJ2-1; tentative D call: TRBD2 (5 bases). The CDR3 consists of 14 residues. Germline-derived CDR1 and CDR2 are LNHDA and SQIVND (reference sequence). With 4 bases removed from V and 7 bases from J, the gap between germline ends came to 14 bases. The CDR3 sequence: CASSSSVGRNEQFF. In DNA, the CDR3 is TGTGCCAGTAGTAGTAGCGTGGGTAGGAATGAGCAGTTCTTC.

This clone was seen a single time. This rearrangement joins TRBV28 to TRBJ2-7, with 7 bases lining up with TRBD1. Germline V CDR1 and CDR2: MDHEN, SYDVKM. This CDR3 has 15 amino acids. Trimming cost V 4 bases and J 2 bases; bases outside gene matches: 8. The CDR3 protein is CASSSPLDRPYEQYF. CDR3 DNA sequence: TGTGCCAGCAGTTCCCCGTTGGACAGGCCCTACGAGCAGTACTTC.

V gene TRBV27 combines with J gene TRBJ1-2, with TRBD1 matching over 8 bases. V was pared by 7 bases and J by 5 bases, with 12 bases of the junction left unmatched. The CDR3 loop spans 15 amino acids. Germline V gene sequence: CDR1 MNHEY, CDR2 SMNVEV (reference sequence). CDR3 DNA sequence: TGTGCCAGCACAAACAGACAGGGGTTAGGTTATGGCTACACCTTC. Translation gives CASTNRQGLGYGYTF.

V gene TRBV7-9 combines with J gene TRBJ2-3; TRBD2 might be the D (6 bases). This CDR3 has 13 residues. Germline V CDR1 and CDR2: SEHNR, FQNEAQ (reference sequence). V lost 4 bases to trimming and J lost 7 bases, with 12 bases between them. The CDR3 loop reads CASSSSTSYTQYF. CDR3 DNA sequence: TGTGCCAGCAGCTCTTCGACTAGTTATACGCAGTATTTT.

The V call is TRBV28, the J call TRBJ2-5; TRBD2 matches at 9 bases. With 6 bases clipped from V and 3 bases from J, the junction kept 11 bases outside the gene matches. The CDR3 is made up of 16 amino acids. Germline values: CDR1 MDHEN, CDR2 SYDVKM. The CDR3 protein is CASSSEISGRKETQYF. As DNA, the CDR3 is TGTGCCAGCAGCAGCGAAATTAGCGGGAGAAAAGAGACCCAGTACTTC.

This clone was recorded only once. The chain uses TRBV28 and TRBJ2-5; no clear D gene. The germline V gene has CDR1 MDHEN and CDR2 SYDVKM. CDR3 length equals 13 residues. Trimming took 6 bases from V and 5 from J, leaving 13 bases between them. Written as DNA, the CDR3 is TGTGCCAGCAGGCCCCAGGTTGCGGAGACCCAGTACTTC. This sequence encodes CASRPQVAETQYF.

The V and J genes are TRBV2 and TRBJ1-6; D remains unclear. This CDR3 has 15 amino acids. Germline V gene data show CDR1 as SNHLY and CDR2 as FYNNEI. V was cut by 6 bases and J by 6 bases, with 15 bases left in between. CDR3 in amino acids: CASSAAATRNSPLHF. As DNA, the CDR3 is TGTGCCAGCAGCGCCGCGGCCACACGTAATTCACCCCTCCACTTT.

This clone was seen a single time. The J gene is TRBJ2-1, the V gene TRBV3-1 (or the pseudogene TRBV3-2); D ambiguous. This CDR3 contains 15 residues. Per germline, CDR1 LGHDT and CDR2 YNNKEL (reference sequence). Trimming took 0 bases from V and 5 from J, leaving 11 bases between them. CDR3 region: CASSQEARVDNEQFF. CDR3 nucleotides: TGTGCCAGCAGCCAAGAGGCTAGAGTAGACAATGAGCAGTTCTTC.

The V gene is TRBV19, the J gene TRBJ1-4, with a tentative D call TRBD1 (6 bases). Per germline, CDR1 LNHDA and CDR2 SQIVND (reference sequence). The V gene lost 5 bases and the J gene lost 2 bases, with 9 bases spanning the gap. The length of the CDR3 is 14 residues. The CDR3 nucleotides read TGTGCCAGTAGTGTAGGACAGACTAATGAAAAACTGTTTTTT. It is translated as CASSVGQTNEKLFF.

The V gene is TRBV3-1 (or the pseudogene TRBV3-2), the J gene TRBJ1-1; 7 positions match TRBD1. The CDR3 length is 14 residues. J gave up 1 base and V 3 bases, and 2 bases lay outside the gene matches. Germline V gene lookup returns CDR1 LGHDT and CDR2 YNNKEL (reference sequence). The CDR3 DNA is TGTGCCAGCAGCCACAGGGGGAAGAACACTGAAGCTTTCTTT. It yields the protein CASSHRGKNTEAFF.

The gene calls are TRBV6-1 and TRBJ1-2; D remains unclear. CDR1 is MNHNS, CDR2 SASEGT, per germline. The CDR3 totals 14 residues. The V end was cut by 1 base, the J end by 5 bases, with 11 bases between. In DNA form, the CDR3 reads TGTGCCAGCAGTGAAGGAGTCGCGGGTTATGGCTACACCTTC. It codes for CASSEGVAGYGYTF.

The J gene is TRBJ1-1, the V gene TRBV7-9; D uncertain. The CDR3 consists of 14 residues. The V end lost 3 bases, the J end lost 3 bases, and 11 bases lay between the germline ends. The germline gives CDR1 SEHNR, CDR2 FQNEAQ (reference sequence). The CDR3 region has the DNA TGTGCCAGCAGCTTTAATCGAGGGCACACTGAAGCTTTCTTT. It codes for CASSFNRGHTEAFF.

CDR3 region: CASSGGATYNEQFF. As DNA, the CDR3 is TGTGCCAGTAGTGGCGGGGCCACCTACAATGAGCAGTTCTTC. The chain joins TRBV19 to TRBJ2-1; D is possibly TRBD2 (6 bases). This CDR3 has 14 residues. Germline-derived CDR1 and CDR2 are LNHDA and SQIVND (reference sequence). Trimming shortened V by 5 bases and J by 2 bases, and 10 bases separated the two germline ends.

The J gene is TRBJ2-1, the V gene TRBV19; D gene ambiguous. The length of the CDR3 is 14 residues. The V end lost 3 bases, the J end lost 6 bases, and 12 bases lay between the germline ends. CDR1 and CDR2 (germline): LNHDA, SQIVND (reference sequence). CDR3 in DNA: TGTGCCAGTAGTATGGGTGGGCCCGCCAATGAGCAGTTCTTC. It is translated as CASSMGGPANEQFF.

The chain couples TRBV3-1 (or the pseudogene TRBV3-2) to TRBJ2-2; D perhaps matches TRBD1 (5 bases). CDR1 and CDR2 from the germline V gene are LGHDT and YNNKEL (reference sequence). CDR3 length equals 15 residues. V was trimmed by 8 bases and J by 0 bases, leaving 13 bases between them. The CDR3 DNA follows: TGTGCCAGCCGGCCCAGGGAATCGAACACCGGGGAGCTGTTTTTT. Its protein is CASRPRESNTGELFF.

This chain joins TRBV20-1 and TRBJ2-1; no definite D call. Germline V gene sequence: CDR1 DFQATT, CDR2 SNEGSKA (reference sequence). The CDR3 extends over 11 amino acids. The ends were cut back, 3 bases at V and 9 bases at J, with 9 bases in the middle. The CDR3 sequence is CSASGRGEQFF. The DNA of the CDR3 is TGCAGTGCTAGTGGTCGCGGTGAGCAGTTCTTC.

The chain employs TRBV19 and TRBJ2-2, with D possibly matching TRBD1 (7 bases). The CDR3 has 15 amino acids. V shed 3 bases and J shed 3 bases, with 11 bases lying between them. Germline-derived CDR1 and CDR2 are LNHDA and SQIVND (reference sequence). CDR3 in DNA: TGTGCCAGTAGTATGACAGGGACTTACACCGGGGAGCTGTTTTTT. It is translated as CASSMTGTYTGELFF.

The CDR3 loop is CASSEAFGQGPPNQPQHF. The CDR3, as DNA: TGTGCCAGCAGTGAAGCTTTCGGACAGGGGCCGCCCAATCAGCCCCAGCATTTT. The chain links TRBV6-1 to TRBJ1-5, with TRBD1 matching 9 bases. Germline V CDR1 and CDR2: MNHNS, SASEGT. The CDR3 covers 18 residues. Trimming at V came to 0 bases and at J to 3 bases, leaving 9 bases not matched to a gene.

V is TRBV7-6 and J is TRBJ2-7; 10 nucleotides align to TRBD1. This CDR3 spans 17 amino acids. The V and J ends lost 10 bases and 0 bases, in that order; junction bases with no gene match: 15. CDR1 and CDR2 (germline): SGHVS, FNYEAQ. CDR3 loop: CANPGQGHWESSYEQYF. CDR3 coding DNA: TGTGCCAATCCGGGACAGGGGCATTGGGAGAGCTCCTACGAGCAGTACTTC.

This clone was seen once. V usage is TRBV4-2 and J usage is TRBJ2-7, with D perhaps matching TRBD2 (5 bases). The V end was cut by 4 bases, the J end by 0 bases, with 7 bases between. Per the germline V gene, CDR1 is LGHNA and CDR2 is YNFKEQ. The CDR3 has 13 residues. CDR3 sequence reads: CASSRTYSYEQYF. The CDR3 coding sequence is TGTGCCAGCAGCCGGACTTACTCCTACGAGCAGTACTTC.

J is TRBJ2-3 and V is TRBV28; 9 nucleotides agree with TRBD2. Trimming removed 3 bases from V and 1 base from J; junction bases left unmatched: 8. The CDR3 has 17 residues. Per the germline V gene, CDR1 is MDHEN and CDR2 is SYDVKM. This CDR3 is CASSFRGSGRGTDTQYF. For the CDR3, the DNA is TGTGCCAGCAGTTTCCGGGGTAGCGGGAGAGGCACAGATACGCAGTATTTT.

The chain links TRBV2 to TRBJ2-5; TRBD2 matches 9 bases. Germline CDR1 reads SNHLY; CDR2 reads FYNNEI. The V segment lost 8 bases and the J segment 2 bases; nucleotides outside the gene matches: 6. CDR3 length equals 14 residues. As DNA, the CDR3 is TGTGCCAGCCAACGGACTAGCGTGCAAGAGACCCAGTACTTC. Translating it yields CASQRTSVQETQYF.

This chain uses TRBV29-1 with TRBJ1-2; 8 bases match TRBD1. V was pared by 5 bases and J by 3 bases, with 2 bases of the junction left unmatched. This CDR3 region has 12 residues. CDR1 SQVTM and CDR2 ANQGSEA come from the germline V gene. CDR3 DNA sequence: TGCAGCGTTATGACAGGGGACTATGGCTACACCTTC. Translation gives CSVMTGDYGYTF.